This is a list of T cell receptor beta chains from one sample in a study of T cells in Graves' hyperthyroidism and ophthalmopathy. TCRdb independently ran MiXCR on the multiplex PCR reads; one entry per CDR3 protein. The profile shows hundreds of thousands of distinct CDR3 sequences, about 16% of them singletons. Sequencing used blood. All receptors come from a woman aged 40-49 years with Graves' ophthalmopathy. The CDR3 runs from the conserved cysteine through the conserved F or W. Each record gives: clone size, V gene, D gene, J gene, CDR3 protein, CDR3 DNA. The D gene is left open where the match is weak. Some rows have no size entry. The others give once, few or many, or a class for an expanded clone.

many,TRBV20-1,-,TRBJ2-3,CSARGGVVDGSDTQYF,TGCAGTGCTAGAGGTGGTGTGGTGGATGGGTCAGATACGCAGTATTTT
-,TRBV2,TRBD1,TRBJ1-2,CASSEFTGTVNYGYTF,TGTGCCAGCAGTGAATTTACCGGGACAGTCAACTATGGCTACACCTTC
many,TRBV20-1,-,TRBJ2-1,CSARGPLGNYNEQFF,TGCAGTGCTAGAGGCCCCCTAGGTAATTACAATGAGCAGTTCTTC
many,TRBV28,-,TRBJ2-7,CASISARKDFIIHEQYF,TGTGCCAGCATCTCCGCCCGTAAGGATTTTATCATCCACGAGCAGTACTTC
-,TRBV5-6,-,TRBJ2-6,CASSFGVGLTSGANVLTF,TGTGCCAGCAGCTTCGGAGTAGGCCTTACATCTGGGGCCAACGTCCTGACTTTC
many,TRBV30,-,TRBJ2-1,CAWSDKTSKSYNEQFF,TGTGCCTGGAGTGACAAAACTAGCAAGTCCTACAATGAGCAGTTCTTC
few,TRBV7-3,TRBD1,TRBJ2-3,CASSFFPGQSTDTQYF,TGTGCCAGCAGCTTTTTCCCGGGACAGAGCACAGATACGCAGTATTTT
few,TRBV4-1,TRBD1,TRBJ1-4,CASSQADRVAFEKLFF,TGCGCCAGCAGCCAGGCGGACAGGGTAGCTTTTGAAAAACTGTTTTTT
-,TRBV6-2/TRBV6-3,-,TRBJ2-2,CASSSQGGDTGELFF,TGTGCCAGCAGCAGTCAGGGGGGAGACACCGGGGAGCTGTTTTTT
many,TRBV6-1,TRBD1,TRBJ2-7,CASSYVGTGYEQYF,TGTGCCAGCAGTTATGTGGGGACAGGCTACGAGCAGTACTTC
-,TRBV7-2,TRBD1,TRBJ2-3,CASSLATGIDTQYF,TGTGCCAGCAGCTTAGCGACAGGGATCGATACGCAGTATTTT
-,TRBV5-1,TRBD2,TRBJ2-1,CTSSLEGGGRGEQFF,TGCACCAGCAGCTTGGAGGGCGGGGGTCGCGGTGAGCAGTTCTTC
-,TRBV29-1,TRBD1,TRBJ1-1,CSVGAGGDYTEAFF,TGCAGCGTTGGGGCAGGGGGCGATTACACTGAAGCTTTCTTT
many,TRBV5-1,-,TRBJ2-3,CASSLGQGVPDTQYF,TGCGCCAGCAGCTTGGGGCAGGGTGTCCCAGATACGCAGTATTTT
-,TRBV5-1,-,TRBJ1-2,CASSSNPTANYGYTF,TGCGCCAGCAGCTCTAACCCCACCGCTAACTATGGCTACACCTTC
many,TRBV2,TRBD2,TRBJ2-3,CASSPDGRGTDTQYF,TGTGCCAGCAGCCCCGATGGGAGGGGCACAGATACGCAGTATTTT
few,TRBV4-1,-,TRBJ2-3,CASSHLWTDTQYF,TGCGCCAGCAGCCACCTGTGGACAGATACGCAGTATTTT
many,TRBV11-2,-,TRBJ2-1,CASSLALDGTEQFF,TGTGCCAGCAGCTTAGCTCTAGATGGTACTGAGCAGTTCTTC
many,TRBV3-1,-,TRBJ1-1,CASSQDIRTEAFF,TGTGCCAGCAGCCAAGATATAAGAACTGAAGCTTTCTTT
few,TRBV6-1,TRBD2,TRBJ2-7,CASSRTSELRGYF,TGTGCCAGCAGCCGTACTAGCGAGCTACGAGGGTACTTC
many,TRBV7-9,-,TRBJ2-1,CASSLVGGSSYNEQFF,TGCGCCAGCAGCTTGGTCGGGGGTAGCTCCTACAATGAGCAGTTCTTC
many,TRBV20-1,-,TRBJ1-4,CSARGAKLFF,TGCAGTGCCCGAGGCGCGAAACTGTTTTTT
few,TRBV7-9,-,TRBJ1-2,CASSLGVEGYTF,TGTGCCAGCAGCTTAGGAGTGGAGGGCTACACCTTC
many,TRBV20-1,TRBD2,TRBJ2-1,CSARDVGGPRYGEQFF,TGCAGTGCTAGAGATGTGGGAGGGCCTAGGTATGGTGAGCAGTTCTTC
few,TRBV9,TRBD2,TRBJ2-1,CASSPTARTSAYNEQFF,TGTGCCAGCAGCCCAACCGCCCGGACTAGCGCATACAATGAGCAGTTCTTC
-,TRBV28,TRBD1,TRBJ1-5,CASSPGQGYNQPQHF,TGTGCCAGCTCTCCGGGACAGGGGTACAATCAGCCCCAGCATTTT